This entry lists 18 T cell receptor beta chains sequenced from one sample in a study of T cells after yellow fever vaccination. MiXCR, applied by TCRdb to the 5' RACE reads, yields one record per CDR3 protein. The data contain some 500,000 distinct CDR3 sequences, roughly 12% of them singletons. The specimen was PBMCs, collected on the day of the yellow fever booster vaccination. Receptors were obtained from a man aged 25-40 years who received the YFV17D yellow fever vaccine.

This clonotype was detected only a few times. As DNA, the CDR3 is TGTGCCAGCAGCACCGCCGGGACAGCTAACTACGAGCAGTACTTC. This translates into CASSTAGTANYEQYF. The V call is TRBV7-2, the J call TRBJ2-7; TRBD1 aligns across 7 bases. The CDR3 runs to 15 residues. Unmatched junction bases numbered 10, after V lost 5 bases and J lost 3 bases. The germline gives CDR1 SGHTA, CDR2 FQGNSA.

The V gene is TRBV20-1, the J gene TRBJ1-4; TRBD1 might be the D (6 bases). The V end lost 2 bases, the J end lost 8 bases, and 12 bases lay between the germline ends. Germline V gene data show CDR1 as DFQATT and CDR2 as SNEGSKA (reference sequence). The CDR3 is 13 residues long. The CDR3 spells CSARRGIREKLFF. In DNA form, the CDR3 reads TGCAGTGCTAGAAGGGGGATACGGGAAAAACTGTTTTTT.

V usage is TRBV27 and J usage is TRBJ2-1; D is perhaps TRBD2 (6 bases). Germline-derived CDR1 and CDR2 are MNHEY and SMNVEV (reference sequence). The CDR3 has 14 amino acids. V lost 4 bases to trimming and J lost 5 bases, with 12 bases between them. The CDR3 here is CASSSGGTHNEQFF. In DNA form, the CDR3 reads TGTGCCAGCAGTTCCGGCGGGACTCACAATGAGCAGTTCTTC.

This chain links TRBV12-3 or TRBV12-4 with TRBJ2-4; D is ambiguous. V shed 4 bases and J shed 0 bases, with 10 bases lying between them. There are 15 residues in the CDR3. In nucleotides, the CDR3 is TGTGCCAGCAGTTCTCAGATTCTAGCCAAAAACATTCAGTACTTC. Protein sequence: CASSSQILAKNIQYF.

The chain carries TRBV7-9 and TRBJ1-4; D is undetermined. This CDR3 is 16 amino acids long. V shed 5 bases and J shed 4 bases, with 17 bases lying between them. Germline loops: CDR1 SEHNR, CDR2 FQNEAQ (reference sequence). CDR3 DNA: TGTGCCAGCAGCCCACGAGCGGATTTTGGTAATGAAAAACTGTTTTTT. Translating gives CASSPRADFGNEKLFF.

The V gene is TRBV25-1, the J gene TRBJ1-6, with 10 bases aligning to TRBD1. This CDR3 has 14 amino acids. CDR1 MGHDK and CDR2 SYGVNS come from the germline V gene. V trimming: 6 bases; J trimming: 10 bases; junction bases outside the gene matches: 6. CDR3 DNA sequence: TGTGCCAGCAGGACAGGACAGGGGGAATCACCCCTCCACTTT. It codes for CASRTGQGESPLHF.

This clonotype was seen at least ten times. The genes are TRBV7-2 and TRBJ2-7, with unresolved D. The CDR3 totals 15 residues. From germline, CDR1 is SGHTA and CDR2 FQGNSA. The V and J ends lost 2 bases and 0 bases respectively, with 11 bases between them. For the CDR3, the DNA is TGTGCCAGCAGCTTAACTCCTAGAAGCTCCTACGAGCAGTACTTC. This sequence encodes CASSLTPRSSYEQYF.

The V call is TRBV6-2 or TRBV6-3, the J call TRBJ2-7, with TRBD2 matching over 9 bases. The germline gives CDR1 MNHEY, CDR2 SVGEGT. The CDR3 consists of 15 residues. The junction had 2 bases not matched to a gene; V was cut back by 2 bases and J by 0 bases. The chain's CDR3 is CASSYETSGSYEQYF. For the CDR3, the DNA is TGTGCCAGCAGTTACGAGACTAGCGGCTCCTACGAGCAGTACTTC.

V is TRBV20-1 and J is TRBJ2-3; 11 bases agree with TRBD2. This CDR3 is 16 amino acids long. V lost 4 bases and J lost 3; bases outside the gene matches: 9. Per the germline V gene, CDR1 is DFQATT and CDR2 is SNEGSKA (reference sequence). The CDR3 DNA reads TGCAGTGCTAAACTCCCGGGACTAGCGGTAACAGATACGCAGTATTTT. It yields the protein CSAKLPGLAVTDTQYF.

This clonotype was seen only a few times. The chain is built from TRBV10-2 and TRBJ2-5, with 7 bases aligning to TRBD2. Trimming took 6 bases from V and 5 from J; bases not matched to a gene: 9. The CDR3 spans 14 residues. From germline, CDR1 is WSHSY and CDR2 SAAADI. Here the CDR3 reads CASRRTSQQETQYF. For the CDR3, the DNA is TGCGCCAGCAGACGGACTAGTCAACAGGAGACCCAGTACTTC.

This clonotype was seen only a few times. This chain connects TRBV4-3 to TRBJ2-7; possible D gene TRBD2, 5 bases. Per the germline V gene, CDR1 is LGHNA and CDR2 is YSLEER. The CDR3 is 13 residues long. Trimming pared 1 base from V and 6 bases from J, leaving 10 bases between. For the CDR3, the DNA is TGCGCCAGCAGCCAAGGAGGGATCGGCGAGCAGTACTTC. It translates to CASSQGGIGEQYF.

The CDR3 is CSAYPRAEQFF. The CDR3 region has the DNA TGCAGTGCTTATCCTCGAGCTGAGCAGTTCTTC. The V and J genes are TRBV20-1 and TRBJ2-1; unclear D gene. This CDR3 spans 11 amino acids. CDR1 is DFQATT and CDR2 is SNEGSKA in the germline V gene (reference sequence). The V end was cut by 5 bases, the J end by 9 bases, with 11 bases between.

V is TRBV5-1 and J is TRBJ2-2, with D unclear. Germline CDR1 is SGHRS and CDR2 is YFSETQ. This CDR3 has 13 amino acids. Trimming left V 6 bases short and J 6 bases short, with 12 bases between. In nucleotides, the CDR3 is TGCGCCAGCACGGAGCGTCTTCCCGGGGAGCTGTTTTTT. This gives the protein CASTERLPGELFF.

This clonotype has at least ten counts. The chain joins TRBV7-2 to TRBJ1-6; 7 nucleotides line up with TRBD1. The CDR3 has 14 residues. V lost 5 bases, J lost 6 bases, and 4 bases stayed unmatched. Germline CDR1 reads SGHTA; CDR2 reads FQGNSA. CDR3 in DNA: TGTGCCAGCAGCACCGGGACAGCTAATTCACCCCTCCACTTT. Translated: CASSTGTANSPLHF.

This clonotype was recorded a few times. The chain links TRBV20-1 to TRBJ2-1; 8 bases line up with TRBD1. The CDR3 contains 15 residues. After removal of 3 bases from V and 15 bases from J, the junction contained 19 bases not matched to a gene. The germline CDR1 and CDR2 sequences are DFQATT and SNEGSKA (reference sequence). CDR3 in DNA: TGCAGTGCTAGCCTGACCGGGACAGGTTTTGTACGGCTGTTCTTC. Its translation is CSASLTGTGFVRLFF.

The chain links TRBV18 to TRBJ2-5; TRBD2 is a possible D gene (6 bases). V was clipped by 4 bases and J by 2 bases, with 11 bases between them. This CDR3 is 14 amino acids long. Germline V gene lookup returns CDR1 KGHSH and CDR2 LQKENI. The CDR3 DNA reads TGTGCCAGCTCACTTATGGAGGGGCAAGAGACCCAGTACTTC. The encoded protein is CASSLMEGQETQYF. Filled out from reference TRBV18 and TRBJ2-5, the complete variable domain reads NAGVMQNPRHLVRRRGQEARLRCSPMKGHSHVYWYRQLPEEGLKFMVYLQKENIIDESGMPKERFSAEFPKEGPSILRIQQVVRGDSAAYFCASSLMEGQETQYFGPGTRLLVL.

This clonotype was observed a handful of times. The V gene is TRBV10-3, the J gene TRBJ2-2, with 9 positions matching TRBD1. Germline V gene sequence: CDR1 ENHRY, CDR2 SYGVKD. The CDR3 spans 17 residues. The J segment lost 4 bases and the V segment lost 4 bases, leaving 10 bases of the junction unmatched. Here the CDR3 DNA reads TGTGCCATCAGTGTACTGCCGGGACAGGGTCCCACCGGGGAGCTGTTTTTT. It translates to CAISVLPGQGPTGELFF.

A few counts support this clonotype. The DNA of the CDR3 is TGTGCCAGCAGTTGTGGGATAGCGGGAAAACAAGAGACCCAGTACTTC. It encodes CASSCGIAGKQETQYF. The genes are TRBV12-3 or TRBV12-4 and TRBJ2-5; TRBD2 matches at 8 bases. The CDR3 runs to 16 residues. The V and J ends lost 4 bases and 2 bases, in that order; junction bases with no gene match: 9.